The 5 T cell receptor beta chains below come from one sample, sequenced in a study of blood T cells in healthy people across ages. It was with a sample-barcoded 5' primer and a J-beta primer mix that a second PCR of roughly 6 to 12 cycles was run. TCRdb analysed the 5' RACE reads with MiXCR anew, one entry per CDR3 protein. The data show around 1,500,000 distinct CDR3 sequences, about 30% seen once. The source material was blood. The receptors were sampled from a woman under 40 in good health.

V gene TRBV6-5 combines with J gene TRBJ1-2, with D unclear. CDR3 length equals 14 residues. The V end was cut by 2 bases, the J end by 4 bases, with 11 bases between. CDR1 MNHEY and CDR2 SVGAGI come from the germline V gene. The CDR3 DNA sequence: TGTGCCAGCAGTTACAGGGATTTCGGCTATGGCTACACCTTC. Amino acid sequence: CASSYRDFGYGYTF.

The chain is built from TRBV28 and TRBJ2-1; possibly TRBD1 for D (5 bases). V was shortened by 5 bases and J by 7 bases, with 15 bases between the two germline ends. CDR1 and CDR2 (germline): MDHEN, SYDVKM. This CDR3 has 14 amino acids. CDR3 region: CASSPRGRANEQFF. The CDR3 nucleotides read TGTGCCAGCAGTCCCCGCGGCAGGGCTAATGAGCAGTTCTTC. Full variable domain (rest looked up from reference TRBV28 and TRBJ2-1): DVKVTQSSRYLVKRTGEKVFLECVQDMDHENMFWYRQDPGLGLRLIYFSYDVKMKEKGDIPEGYSVSREKKERFSLILESASTNQTSMYLCASSPRGRANEQFFGPGTRLTVL.

This clonotype was detected only a few times. V is TRBV5-4 and J is TRBJ1-6; D remains ambiguous. The CDR3 is 15 residues long. V gave up 4 bases and J gave up 3 bases, with 11 bases separating them. Germline CDR1 reads SGHNT; CDR2 reads YYREEE (reference sequence). The CDR3 is CASSSQAGYNSPLHF. CDR3 sequence (DNA): TGTGCCAGCAGCAGCCAGGCCGGCTATAATTCACCCCTCCACTTT. Full variable domain (rest looked up from reference TRBV5-4 and TRBJ1-6): ETGVTQSPTHLIKTRGQQVTLRCSSQSGHNTVSWYQQALGQGPQFIFQYYREEENGRGNFPPRFSGLQFPNYSSELNVNALELDDSALYLCASSSQAGYNSPLHFGNGTRLTVT.

This clonotype appeared once. The genes are TRBV7-2 and TRBJ2-5; D may correspond to TRBD1 or TRBD2 (5 bases each). TRBJ2-7 explains the end of the DNA better; the J call may be wrong. CDR3 length equals 15 residues. The V gene's germline CDR1 is SGHTA and CDR2 FQGNSA. CDR3 region: CASSYSHEGSYEQYF. In DNA, the CDR3 is TGTGCCAGCAGCTACTCGCACGAGGGGAGCTACGAGCAGTACTTC.

This clonotype is a singleton in its sample. It may be a read error: a sequence one base away is much more abundant. The V call is TRBV2, the J call TRBJ2-1, with 8 positions matching TRBD2. V shed 10 bases, J shed 8 bases, and the junction held 10 bases outside the gene matches. CDR3 length: 13 residues. The germline V gene encodes CDR1 SNHLY and CDR2 FYNNEI. As DNA, the CDR3 is TGTGCCACCACTAGCGGCCATGACGATGAGCAGTTCTTC. It is translated as CATTSGHDDEQFF.